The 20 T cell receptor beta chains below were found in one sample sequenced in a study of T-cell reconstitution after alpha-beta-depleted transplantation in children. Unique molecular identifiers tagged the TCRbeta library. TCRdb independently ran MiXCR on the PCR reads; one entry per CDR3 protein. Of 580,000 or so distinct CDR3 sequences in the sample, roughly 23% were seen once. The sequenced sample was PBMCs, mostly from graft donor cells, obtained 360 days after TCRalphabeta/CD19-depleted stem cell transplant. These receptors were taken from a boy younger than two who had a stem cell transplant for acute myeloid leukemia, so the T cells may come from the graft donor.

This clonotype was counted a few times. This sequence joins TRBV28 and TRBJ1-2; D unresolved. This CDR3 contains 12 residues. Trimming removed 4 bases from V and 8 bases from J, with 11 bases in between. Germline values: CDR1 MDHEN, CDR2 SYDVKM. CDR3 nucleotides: TGTGCCAGCAGTTCGGGATCGGGCGGCTACACCTTC. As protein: CASSSGSGGYTF.

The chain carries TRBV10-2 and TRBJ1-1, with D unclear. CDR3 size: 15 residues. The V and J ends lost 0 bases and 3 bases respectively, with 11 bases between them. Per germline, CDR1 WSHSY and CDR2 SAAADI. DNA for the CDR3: TGCGCCAGCAGTGAGTCAGGGCCACGGGACACTGAAGCTTTCTTT. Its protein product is CASSESGPRDTEAFF.

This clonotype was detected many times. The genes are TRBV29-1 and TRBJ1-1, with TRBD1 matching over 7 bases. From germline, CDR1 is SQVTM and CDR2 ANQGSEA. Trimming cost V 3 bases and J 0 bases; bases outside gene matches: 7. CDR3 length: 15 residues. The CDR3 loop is CSVEVPGGLNTEAFF. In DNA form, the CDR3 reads TGCAGCGTTGAGGTCCCAGGGGGGTTGAACACTGAAGCTTTCTTT. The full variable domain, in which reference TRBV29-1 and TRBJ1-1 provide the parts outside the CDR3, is SAVISQKPSRDICQRGTSLTIQCQVDSQVTMMFWYRQQPGQSLTLIATANQGSEATYESGFVIDKFPISRPNLTFSTLTVSNMSPEDSSIYLCSVEVPGGLNTEAFFGQGTRLTVV.

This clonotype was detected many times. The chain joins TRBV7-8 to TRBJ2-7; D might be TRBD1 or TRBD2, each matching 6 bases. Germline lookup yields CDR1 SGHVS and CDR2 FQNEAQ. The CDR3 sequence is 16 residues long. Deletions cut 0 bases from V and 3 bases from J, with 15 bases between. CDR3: CASSLARDTHFYEQYV. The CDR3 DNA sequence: TGTGCCAGCAGCTTAGCGCGGGACACACACTTCTACGAGCAGTACGTC.

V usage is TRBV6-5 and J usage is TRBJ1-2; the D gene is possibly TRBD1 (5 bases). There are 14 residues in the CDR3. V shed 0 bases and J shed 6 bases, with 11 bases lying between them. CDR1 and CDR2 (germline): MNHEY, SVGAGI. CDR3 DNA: TGTGCCAGCAGTTACTCCGCGGGGGGTGATGGCTACACCTTC. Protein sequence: CASSYSAGGDGYTF.

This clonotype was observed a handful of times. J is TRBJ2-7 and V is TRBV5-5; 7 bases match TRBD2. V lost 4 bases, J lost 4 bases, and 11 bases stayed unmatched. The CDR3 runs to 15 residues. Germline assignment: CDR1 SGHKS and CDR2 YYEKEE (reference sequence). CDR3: CASSPRTRLGYEQYV. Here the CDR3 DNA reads TGTGCCAGCAGCCCCAGGACTAGGTTGGGGTACGAGCAGTACGTC.

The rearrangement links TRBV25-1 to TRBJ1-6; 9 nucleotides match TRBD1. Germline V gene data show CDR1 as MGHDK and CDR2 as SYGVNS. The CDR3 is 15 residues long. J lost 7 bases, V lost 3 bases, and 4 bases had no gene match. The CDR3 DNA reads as TGTGCCAGCAGTGACCTGGGGACAGGGAATTCACCCCTCCACTTT. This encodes CASSDLGTGNSPLHF.

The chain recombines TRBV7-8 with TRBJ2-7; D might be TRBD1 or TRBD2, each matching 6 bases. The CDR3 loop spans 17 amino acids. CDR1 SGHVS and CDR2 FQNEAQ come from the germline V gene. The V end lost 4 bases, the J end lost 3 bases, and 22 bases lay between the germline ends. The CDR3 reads CASSSRGLDRRGYEQYF. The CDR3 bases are TGTGCCAGCAGCTCCCGTGGACTTGACAGGAGGGGCTACGAGCAGTACTTC.

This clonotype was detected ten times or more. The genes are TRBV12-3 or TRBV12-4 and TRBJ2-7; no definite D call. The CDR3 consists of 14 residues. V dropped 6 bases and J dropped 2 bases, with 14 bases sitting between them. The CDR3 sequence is CASSPHLSTYEQYV. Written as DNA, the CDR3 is TGTGCCAGCAGCCCCCACTTGAGCACCTACGAGCAGTACGTC.

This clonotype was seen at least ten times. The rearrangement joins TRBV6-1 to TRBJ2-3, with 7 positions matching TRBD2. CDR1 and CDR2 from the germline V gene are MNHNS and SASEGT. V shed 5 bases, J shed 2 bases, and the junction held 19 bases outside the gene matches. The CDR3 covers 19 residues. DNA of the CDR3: TGTGCCAGCAGTCGTACGCCCCTAATATCGGGACTAAACACAGATACGCAGTATTTT. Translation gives CASSRTPLISGLNTDTQYF.

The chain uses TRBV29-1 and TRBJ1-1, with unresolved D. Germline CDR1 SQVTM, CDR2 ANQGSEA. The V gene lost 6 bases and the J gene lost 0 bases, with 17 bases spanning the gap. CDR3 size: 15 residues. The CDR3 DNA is TGCAGCGTAGAACCTAGCTGGGTATTGAACACTGAAGCTTTCTTT. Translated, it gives CSVEPSWVLNTEAFF.

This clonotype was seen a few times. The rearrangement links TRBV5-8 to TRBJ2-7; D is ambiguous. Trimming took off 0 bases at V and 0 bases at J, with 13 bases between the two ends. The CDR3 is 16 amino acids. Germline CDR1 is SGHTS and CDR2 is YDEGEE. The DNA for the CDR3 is TGTGCCAGCAGCTTGGCCTTAGAGGACCACTCCTACGAGCAGTACGTC. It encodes CASSLALEDHSYEQYV.

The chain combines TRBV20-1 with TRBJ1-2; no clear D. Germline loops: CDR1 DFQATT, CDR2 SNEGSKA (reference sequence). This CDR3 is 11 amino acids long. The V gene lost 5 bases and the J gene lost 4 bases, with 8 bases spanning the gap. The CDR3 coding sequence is TGCAGTGCTTCCCGGGCCTATGGCTACACCTTC. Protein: CSASRAYGYTF.

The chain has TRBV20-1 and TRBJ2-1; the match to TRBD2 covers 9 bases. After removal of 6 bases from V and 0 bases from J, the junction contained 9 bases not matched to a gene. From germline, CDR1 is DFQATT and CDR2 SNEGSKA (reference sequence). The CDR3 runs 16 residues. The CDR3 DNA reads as TGCAGTGCGCCGCCCTTGACTAGCGGCTCCTACAATGAGCAGTTCTTC. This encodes CSAPPLTSGSYNEQFF.

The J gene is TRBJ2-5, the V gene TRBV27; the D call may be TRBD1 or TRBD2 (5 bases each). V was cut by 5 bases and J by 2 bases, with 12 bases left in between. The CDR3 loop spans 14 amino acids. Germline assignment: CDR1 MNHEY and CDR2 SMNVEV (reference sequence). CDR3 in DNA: TGTGCCAGCAGTCTGGGGGTTTTTCAAGAGACCCAGTACTTC. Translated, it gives CASSLGVFQETQYF.

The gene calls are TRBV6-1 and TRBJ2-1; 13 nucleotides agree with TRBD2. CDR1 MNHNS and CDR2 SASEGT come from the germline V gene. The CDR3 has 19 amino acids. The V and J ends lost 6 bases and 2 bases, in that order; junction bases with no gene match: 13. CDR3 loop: CASSGIPGLAGSPYNEQFF. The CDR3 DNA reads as TGTGCCAGCAGCGGAATACCGGGACTAGCGGGGTCCCCCTACAATGAGCAGTTCTTC.

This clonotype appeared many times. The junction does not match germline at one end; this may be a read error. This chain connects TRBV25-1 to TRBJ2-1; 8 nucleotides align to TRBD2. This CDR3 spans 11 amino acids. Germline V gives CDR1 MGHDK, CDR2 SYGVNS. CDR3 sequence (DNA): TGTGCCAGCAGTGCAGCGGGGGTTCTGCTCTTC. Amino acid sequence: CASSAAGVLLF.

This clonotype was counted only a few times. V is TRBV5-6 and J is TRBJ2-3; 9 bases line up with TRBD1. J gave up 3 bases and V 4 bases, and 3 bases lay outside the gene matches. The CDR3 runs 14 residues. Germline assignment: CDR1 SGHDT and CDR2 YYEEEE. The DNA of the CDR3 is TGTGCCAGCAGCGGGGACAGGGAGACAGATACGCAGTATTTT. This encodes CASSGDRETDTQYF.

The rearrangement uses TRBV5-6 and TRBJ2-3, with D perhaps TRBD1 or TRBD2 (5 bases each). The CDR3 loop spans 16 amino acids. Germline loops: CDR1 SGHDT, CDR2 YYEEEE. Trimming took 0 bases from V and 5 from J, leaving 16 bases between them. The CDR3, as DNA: TGTGCCAGCAGCTTGGAGGTGGGGACCTACAAAGATACGCAGTATTTT. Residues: CASSLEVGTYKDTQYF.

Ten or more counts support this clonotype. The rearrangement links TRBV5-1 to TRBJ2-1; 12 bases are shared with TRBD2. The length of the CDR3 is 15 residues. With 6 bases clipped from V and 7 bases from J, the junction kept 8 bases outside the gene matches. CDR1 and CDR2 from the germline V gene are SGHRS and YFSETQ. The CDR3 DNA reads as TGCGCCAGCACCCGACTAGCGGGGGCAGGGAATGAGCAGTTCTTC. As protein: CASTRLAGAGNEQFF. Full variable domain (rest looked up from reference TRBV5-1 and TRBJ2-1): KAGVTQTPRYLIKTRGQQVTLSCSPISGHRSVSWYQQTPGQGLQFLFEYFSETQRNKGNFPGRFSGRQFSNSRSEMNVSTLELGDSALYLCASTRLAGAGNEQFFGPGTRLTVL.